This T cell receptor beta chain was captured in a study of blood T cell repertoires in COVID-19. Seattle-derived patients entered the study during active infection and were followed longitudinally. TCRdb's copy holds only in-frame clones and misses some; the assay was immunoSEQ multiplex PCR. Of roughly 350,000 clones detected, approximately 87% appear once; the ten largest clones hold about 10%. Germline CDR1 MNHEY, CDR2 SMNVEV (reference sequence). The CDR3 is 15 amino acids. The J segment lost 2 bases and the V segment lost 6 bases, leaving 4 bases of the junction unmatched. What was sequenced was peripheral blood. The rearrangement joins TRBV27 to TRBJ2-5; TRBD2 agrees at 12 bases. This receptor was taken from a woman aged 30 to 39 with COVID-19, enrolled during active disease. The CDR3 loop reads CASSLGLAGQETQYF. As DNA, the CDR3 is TGTGCCAGCAGCCTCGGACTAGCGGGACAAGAGACCCAGTACTTC.